This TCR beta chain emerged from a study of T cell responses to AZD1222 COVID-19 vaccine. The V gene's germline CDR1 is SGHDT and CDR2 YYEEEE. CDR3 length: 15 amino acids. With 0 bases removed from V and 2 bases from J, the gap between germline ends came to 9 bases. The method was immunoSEQ multiplex PCR; TCRdb's version includes in-frame clones alone and lacks a portion of them. This table has 100,000 or so clones, 80% to 90% appearing once. Sequences were derived from peripheral blood, sampled on day 0 of AZD1222 vaccination. The chain links TRBV5-6 to TRBJ2-1; D remains ambiguous. This TCR was recovered from an adult in good health. The CDR3 region has the DNA TGTGCCAGCAGCTTGGTGGCCACCGCCTACAATGAGCAGTTCTTC. Translated: CASSLVATAYNEQFF.